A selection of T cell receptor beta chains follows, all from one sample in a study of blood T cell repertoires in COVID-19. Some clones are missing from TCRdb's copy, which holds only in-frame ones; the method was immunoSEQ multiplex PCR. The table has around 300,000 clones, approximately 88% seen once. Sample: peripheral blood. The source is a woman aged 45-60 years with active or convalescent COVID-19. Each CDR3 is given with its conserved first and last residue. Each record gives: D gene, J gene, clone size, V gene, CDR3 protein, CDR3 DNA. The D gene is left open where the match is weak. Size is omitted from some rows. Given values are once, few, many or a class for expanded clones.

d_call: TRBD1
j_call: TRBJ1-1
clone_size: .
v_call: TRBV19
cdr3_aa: CASSTTGGFVAFF
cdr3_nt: TGTGCCAGTAGTACGACAGGGGGCTTTGTAGCTTTCTTT

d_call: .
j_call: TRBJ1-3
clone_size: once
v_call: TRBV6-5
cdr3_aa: CASSYYESSGGNTIYF
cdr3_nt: TGTGCCAGCAGTTACTATGAGTCCTCGGGGGGAAACACCATATATTTT

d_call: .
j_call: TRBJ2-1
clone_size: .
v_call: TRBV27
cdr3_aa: CASSLGTNPNEQFF
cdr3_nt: TGTGCCAGCAGTTTAGGGACAAACCCTAATGAGCAGTTCTTC

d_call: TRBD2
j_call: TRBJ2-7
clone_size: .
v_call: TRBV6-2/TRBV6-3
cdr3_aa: CASSSSGPPYEQYF
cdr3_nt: TGTGCCAGCAGCAGTAGCGGGCCCCCCTACGAGCAGTACTTC

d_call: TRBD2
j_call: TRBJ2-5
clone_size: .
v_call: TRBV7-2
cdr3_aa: CASSLNWGGYQETQYF
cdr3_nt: TGTGCCAGCAGCTTAAACTGGGGGGGGTACCAAGAGACCCAGTACTTC

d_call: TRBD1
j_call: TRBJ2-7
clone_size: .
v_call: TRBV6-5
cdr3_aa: CASSWDRGSYEQYF
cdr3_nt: TGTGCCAGCAGTTGGGACAGGGGCTCCTACGAGCAGTACTTC

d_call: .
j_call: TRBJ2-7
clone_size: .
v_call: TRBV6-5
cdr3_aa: CASSYGPRAYEQYF
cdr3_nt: TGTGCCAGCAGTTACGGGCCTCGTGCCTACGAGCAGTACTTC

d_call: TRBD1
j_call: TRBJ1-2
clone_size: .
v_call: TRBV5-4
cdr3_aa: CASSLGDRGPRYGYTF
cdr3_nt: TGTGCCAGCAGCTTAGGGGACAGGGGGCCTCGGTATGGCTACACCTTC

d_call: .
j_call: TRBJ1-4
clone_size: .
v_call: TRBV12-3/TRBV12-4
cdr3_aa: CASSSAGNEKLFF
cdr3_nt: TGTGCCAGCTCCTCGGCAGGGAATGAAAAACTGTTTTTT

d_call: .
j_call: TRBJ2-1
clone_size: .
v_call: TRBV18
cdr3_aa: CASSPAGKTYNEQFF
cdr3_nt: TGTGCCAGCTCACCAGCGGGTAAAACCTACAATGAGCAGTTCTTC

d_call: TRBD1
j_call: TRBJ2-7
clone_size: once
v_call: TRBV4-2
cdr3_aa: CASSRGQGTYEQYF
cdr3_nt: TGTGCCAGCAGCAGGGGGCAGGGGACCTACGAGCAGTACTTC

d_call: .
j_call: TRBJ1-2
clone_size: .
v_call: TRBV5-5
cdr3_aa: CASSLVGTVYGYTF
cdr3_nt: TGTGCCAGCAGCTTGGTTGGTACGGTCTATGGCTACACCTTC

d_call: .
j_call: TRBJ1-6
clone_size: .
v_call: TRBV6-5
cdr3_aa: CASSYSRTLPSPLHF
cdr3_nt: TGTGCCAGCAGTTACTCTCGGACTCTACCTTCACCCCTCCACTTT

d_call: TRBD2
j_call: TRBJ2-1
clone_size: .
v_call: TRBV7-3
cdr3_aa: CASSSSSGQYNEQFF
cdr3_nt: TGTGCCAGCAGCTCCTCTAGCGGGCAATACAATGAGCAGTTCTTC

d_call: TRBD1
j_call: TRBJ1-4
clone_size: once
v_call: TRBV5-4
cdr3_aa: CASSTGTGSVGEKLFF
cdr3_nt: TGTGCCAGCAGCACCGGGACAGGGAGTGTCGGTGAAAAACTGTTTTTT

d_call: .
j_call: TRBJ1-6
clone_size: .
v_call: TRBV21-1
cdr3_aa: CASSKAGAGGRGSPLHF
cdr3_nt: TGTGCCAGCAGCAAAGCCGGAGCAGGGGGGCGCGGTTCACCCCTCCACTTT

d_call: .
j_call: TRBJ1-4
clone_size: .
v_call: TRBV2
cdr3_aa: CASRGATDYNEKLFF
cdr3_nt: TGTGCCAGCAGGGGGGCGACGGATTATAATGAAAAACTGTTTTTT

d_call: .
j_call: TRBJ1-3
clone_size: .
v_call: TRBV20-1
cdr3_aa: CSASFPGSGNTIYF
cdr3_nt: TGCAGTGCTAGTTTCCCCGGTTCTGGAAACACCATATATTTT

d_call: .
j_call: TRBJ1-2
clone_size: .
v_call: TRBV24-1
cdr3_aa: CATSDTGQSVRSGYTF
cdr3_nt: TGTGCCACCAGTGATACAGGACAGAGCGTGAGGAGTGGCTACACCTTC

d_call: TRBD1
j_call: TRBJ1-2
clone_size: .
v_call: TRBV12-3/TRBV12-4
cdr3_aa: CASNLGTDYGYTF
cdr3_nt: TGTGCCAGCAATTTAGGGACAGACTATGGCTACACCTTC

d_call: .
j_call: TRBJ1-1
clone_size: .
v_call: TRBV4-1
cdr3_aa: CASSPFPGTGMNTEAFF
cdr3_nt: TGCGCCAGCAGCCCCTTCCCCGGGACTGGTATGAACACTGAAGCTTTCTTT

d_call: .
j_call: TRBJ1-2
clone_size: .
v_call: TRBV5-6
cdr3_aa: CASSSSQWGIGYTF
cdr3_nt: TGTGCCAGCAGCTCCTCCCAGTGGGGCATAGGCTACACCTTC

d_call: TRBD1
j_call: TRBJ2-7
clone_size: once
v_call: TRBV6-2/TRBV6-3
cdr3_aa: CASSSTGTGGFYEQYF
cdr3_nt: TGTGCCAGCAGTTCTACAGGGACAGGGGGCTTCTACGAGCAGTACTTC

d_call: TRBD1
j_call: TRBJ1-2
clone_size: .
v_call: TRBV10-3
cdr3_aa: CAISAGGAFYGYTF
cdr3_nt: TGTGCCATCAGTGCAGGGGGCGCATTCTATGGCTACACCTTC

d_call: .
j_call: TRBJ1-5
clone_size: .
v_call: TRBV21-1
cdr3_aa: CASSQQGQGCQPQHF
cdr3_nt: TGTGCCAGCAGCCAACAGGGACAGGGATGTCAGCCCCAGCATTTT

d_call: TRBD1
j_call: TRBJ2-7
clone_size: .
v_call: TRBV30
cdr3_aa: CAWSAGGSYEQYF
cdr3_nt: TGTGCCTGGAGTGCAGGGGGCTCCTACGAGCAGTACTTC

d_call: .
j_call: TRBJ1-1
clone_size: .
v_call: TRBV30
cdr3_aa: CAWSVRGGGTEAFF
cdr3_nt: TGTGCCTGGAGTGTAAGGGGAGGCGGCACTGAAGCTTTCTTT

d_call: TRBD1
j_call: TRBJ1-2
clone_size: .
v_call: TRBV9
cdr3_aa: CASSGQGTEANYGYTF
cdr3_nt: TGTGCCAGCAGCGGACAGGGGACAGAGGCTAACTATGGCTACACCTTC

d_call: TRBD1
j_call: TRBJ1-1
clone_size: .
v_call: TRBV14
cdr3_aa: CASSRTGGTEAFF
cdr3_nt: TGTGCCAGCAGCCGGACAGGGGGAACTGAAGCTTTCTTT

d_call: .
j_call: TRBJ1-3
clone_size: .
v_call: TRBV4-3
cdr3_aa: CASSQDTAGNTIYF
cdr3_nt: TGCGCCAGCAGCCAAGATACAGCTGGAAACACCATATATTTT

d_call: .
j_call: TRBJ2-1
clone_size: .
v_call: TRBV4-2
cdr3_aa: CASSLDTASWDEQFF
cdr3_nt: TGTGCCAGCAGCCTAGATACCGCTAGCTGGGATGAGCAGTTCTTC

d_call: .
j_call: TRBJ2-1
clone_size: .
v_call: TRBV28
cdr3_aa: CASSLFSSSYNEQFF
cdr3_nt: TGTGCCAGCAGTTTATTTTCTAGCTCCTACAATGAGCAGTTCTTC

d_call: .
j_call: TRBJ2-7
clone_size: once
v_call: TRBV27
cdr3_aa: CASSRGSPDYEQYF
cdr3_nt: TGTGCCAGCAGTAGGGGGTCCCCCGACTACGAGCAGTACTTC

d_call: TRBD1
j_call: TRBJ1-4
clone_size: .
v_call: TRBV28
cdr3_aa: CASSSTGGREKLFF
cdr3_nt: TGTGCCAGCAGTTCCACAGGGGGCCGAGAAAAACTGTTTTTT

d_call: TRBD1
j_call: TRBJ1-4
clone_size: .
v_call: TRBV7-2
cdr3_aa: CASSPGGTTNEKLFF
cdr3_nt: TGTGCCAGCAGCCCAGGGGGAACAACTAATGAAAAACTGTTTTTT

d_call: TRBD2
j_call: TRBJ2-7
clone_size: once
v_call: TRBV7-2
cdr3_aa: CASSHGLPGLAAEQYF
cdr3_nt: TGTGCCAGCAGCCACGGCCTACCGGGACTAGCGGCCGAGCAGTACTTC

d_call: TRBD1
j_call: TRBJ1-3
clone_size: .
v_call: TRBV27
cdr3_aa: CASNRSGTAGNTIYF
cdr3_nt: TGTGCCAGCAATCGGTCCGGGACAGCTGGAAACACCATATATTTT

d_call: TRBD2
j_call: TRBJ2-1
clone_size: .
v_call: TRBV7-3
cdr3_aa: CASSLSGGDYNEQFF
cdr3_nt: TGTGCCAGCAGCTTAAGCGGGGGGGACTACAATGAGCAGTTCTTC

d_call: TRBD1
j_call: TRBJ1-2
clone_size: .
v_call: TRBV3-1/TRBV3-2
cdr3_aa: CATHTGTAGGYTF
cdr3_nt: TGTGCCACCCATACAGGGACAGCTGGCGGCTACACCTTC

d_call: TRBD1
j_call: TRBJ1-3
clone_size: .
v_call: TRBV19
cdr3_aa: CASSPEAGTGTGNTIYF
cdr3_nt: TGTGCCAGTAGCCCAGAGGCCGGGACAGGGACTGGAAACACCATATATTTT

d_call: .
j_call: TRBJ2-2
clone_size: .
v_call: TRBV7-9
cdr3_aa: CASSLEGERTGELFF
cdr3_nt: TGTGCCAGCAGCTTAGAAGGGGAAAGGACCGGGGAGCTGTTTTTT

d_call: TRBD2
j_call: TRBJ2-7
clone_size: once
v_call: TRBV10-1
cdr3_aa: CASSVGLAGNEQYF
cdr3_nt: TGCGCCAGCAGTGTGGGGCTAGCGGGAAACGAGCAGTACTTC

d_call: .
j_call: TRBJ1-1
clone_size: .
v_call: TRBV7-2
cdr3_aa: CASSPTGGKNTEAFF
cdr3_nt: TGTGCCAGCAGCCCGACGGGGGGCAAGAACACTGAAGCTTTCTTT

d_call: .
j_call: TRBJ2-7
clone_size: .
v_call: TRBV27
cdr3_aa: CASSLSSFYEQYF
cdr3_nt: TGTGCCAGCAGTTTGTCTAGCTTCTACGAGCAGTACTTC

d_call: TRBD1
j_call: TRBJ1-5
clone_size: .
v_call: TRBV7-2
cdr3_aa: CASSLVGQGPNQPQHF
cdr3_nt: TGTGCCAGCAGCTTAGTGGGACAGGGCCCGAATCAGCCCCAGCATTTT

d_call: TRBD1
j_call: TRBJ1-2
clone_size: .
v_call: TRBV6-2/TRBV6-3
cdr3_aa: CASSYSDRAANYGYTF
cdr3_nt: TGTGCCAGCAGTTACTCGGACAGGGCAGCTAACTATGGCTACACCTTC

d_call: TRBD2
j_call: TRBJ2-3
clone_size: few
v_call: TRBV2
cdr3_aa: CASSSDVAAGGPTDTQYF
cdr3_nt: TGTGCCAGCAGTTCGGACGTTGCAGCGGGGGGCCCCACAGATACGCAGTATTTT

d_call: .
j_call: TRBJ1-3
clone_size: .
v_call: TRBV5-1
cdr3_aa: CASRVASGNTIYF
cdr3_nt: TGCGCCAGCAGAGTGGCCTCTGGAAACACCATATATTTT

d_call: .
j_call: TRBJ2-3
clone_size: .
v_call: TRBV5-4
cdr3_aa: CASSLEGLTSITDTQYF
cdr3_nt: TGTGCCAGCAGCTTGGAGGGGTTAACCTCTATCACAGATACGCAGTATTTT

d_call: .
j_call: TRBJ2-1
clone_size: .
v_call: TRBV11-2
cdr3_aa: CASSFPSGANEQFF
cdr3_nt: TGTGCCAGCAGCTTCCCATCTGGGGCGAATGAGCAGTTCTTC

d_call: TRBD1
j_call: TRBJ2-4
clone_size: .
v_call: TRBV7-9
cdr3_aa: CASSQTDRGPQNIQYF
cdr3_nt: TGTGCCAGCAGCCAAACGGACAGGGGGCCCCAAAACATTCAGTACTTC

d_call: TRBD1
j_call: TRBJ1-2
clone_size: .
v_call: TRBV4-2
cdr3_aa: CASSQGRTGGEVRGYTF
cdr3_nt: TGTGCCAGCAGCCAAGGACGGACAGGGGGCGAAGTGAGGGGCTACACCTTC

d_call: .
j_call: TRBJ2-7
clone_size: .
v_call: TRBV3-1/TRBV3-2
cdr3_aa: CASSQEARESSYEQYF
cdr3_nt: TGTGCCAGCAGCCAAGAGGCGAGGGAGAGCTCCTACGAGCAGTACTTC

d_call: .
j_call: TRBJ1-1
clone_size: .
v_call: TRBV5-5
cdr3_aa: CASSLGWGVTEAFF
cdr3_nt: TGTGCCAGCAGCTTGGGTTGGGGCGTCACTGAAGCTTTCTTT

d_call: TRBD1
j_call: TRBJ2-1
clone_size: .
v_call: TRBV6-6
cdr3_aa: CASSYPPGQGAGQFF
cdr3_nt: TGTGCCAGCAGTTACCCCCCGGGACAGGGGGCTGGGCAGTTCTTC

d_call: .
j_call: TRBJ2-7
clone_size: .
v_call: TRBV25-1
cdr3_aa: CASSDTVKTEQYF
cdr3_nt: TGTGCCAGCAGTGATACGGTAAAAACCGAGCAGTACTTC